This TCR beta chain emerged from a study of spatial heterogeneity in lung cancer. General study findings and limits: More often at tumor resection than at routine follow-up, ubiquitous expanded tumor TCRs were detected in the blood.

Time point reported: sample taken at primary tumor resection. Unsorted tumor, nontumor lung tissue or cryopreserved PBMC supplied the whole RNA. Details on this clonotype: The antigen remains undetermined.

The library protocol tagged each TCR cDNA with a unique molecular identifier. TCRdb processed the 5' RACE reads anew with MiXCR; each CDR3 protein has one entry. The sample gives under 80,000 distinct CDR3 sequences, roughly 6.6% of which show up once; about 15% is in the top ten. The sequences come from PBMCs, collected at surgery. This TCR was recovered from a female donor with early-stage non-small cell lung cancer.

As DNA, the CDR3 is TGCAGTGCTAGATCCGGACAGGTTCCTTTCTTT. Translation: CSARSGQVPFF. V usage is TRBV20-1 and J usage is TRBJ1-1, with 7 bases matching TRBD1. Germline CDR1 DFQATT, CDR2 SNEGSKA (reference sequence). Trimming at V came to 2 bases and at J to 12 bases, leaving 6 bases not matched to a gene. The CDR3 sequence is 11 residues long.